These T cell receptor beta chains were read from a single sample in a study of OX40 agonist ivuxolimab in advanced cancers. Here immunoSEQ multiplex PCR was the method, and the copy in TCRdb shows in-frame clones only, minus some. The table records 20,000 to 25,000 clones, roughly 72% of them present only once. The material sequenced was CD4+ or CD8+ T cells sorted from blood, taken in a trial of the OX40 agonist ivuxolimab. All receptors come from an adult with an advanced solid tumor such as melanoma, head and neck, liver or kidney cancer. The CDR3 runs from the conserved cysteine through the conserved F or W. The D gene is left open where the match is weak. Where a row states a size, it is once, few, many or the class of an expanded clone; other rows omit it.

clone_size,v_call,j_call,d_call,cdr3_aa,cdr3_nt
many,TRBV6-1,TRBJ2-7,TRBD1,CASSASSGTGAREQYF,TGTGCCAGCAGTGCCTCCTCCGGGACAGGGGCCCGGGAGCAGTACTTC
-,TRBV29-1,TRBJ2-1,-,CSVDLAYNEQFF,TGCAGCGTTGATCTAGCATACAATGAGCAGTTCTTC
-,TRBV19,TRBJ2-7,TRBD1,CASSIDFDRASYEQYF,TGTGCCAGTAGTATAGATTTTGACAGGGCCTCCTACGAGCAGTACTTC
-,TRBV6-5,TRBJ2-3,-,CASSQGGALTDTQYF,TGTGCCAGCAGTCAGGGGGGGGCGCTCACAGATACGCAGTATTTT
few,TRBV4-1,TRBJ2-5,-,CASSQDLPGAETQYF,TGCGCCAGCAGCCAAGACCTCCCAGGGGCAGAGACCCAGTACTTC
once,TRBV6-1,TRBJ2-1,-,CASSFVNEQFF,TGTGCCAGCAGTTTTGTCAATGAGCAGTTCTTC
-,TRBV14,TRBJ2-3,-,CASSQEVYSDTQYF,TGTGCCAGCAGCCAAGAAGTGTATTCAGATACGCAGTATTTT
-,TRBV7-8,TRBJ2-1,-,CASSANNEQFF,TGTGCCAGCAGCGCCAACAATGAGCAGTTCTTC
-,TRBV5-4,TRBJ2-2,-,CASSYRPLGGDTGELFF,TGTGCCAGCAGCTATCGGCCATTGGGCGGGGACACCGGGGAGCTGTTTTTT
-,TRBV6-5,TRBJ1-2,-,CASSLGPPPNYGYTF,TGTGCCAGCAGTTTAGGACCGCCTCCAAACTATGGCTACACCTTC
-,TRBV7-9,TRBJ1-1,-,CASSSGGVEAFF,TGTGCCAGCAGTTCGGGGGGTGTTGAAGCTTTCTTT
-,TRBV5-8,TRBJ1-1,-,CASSLVGATEAFF,TGTGCCAGCAGCTTGGTGGGAGCCACTGAAGCTTTCTTT
few,TRBV30,TRBJ2-2,TRBD2,CAWRVERGGITGELFF,TGTGCCTGGAGGGTGGAGCGGGGGGGCATCACCGGGGAGCTGTTTTTT
-,TRBV28,TRBJ1-2,TRBD1,CASSPGQQNYGYTF,TGTGCCAGCAGTCCGGGACAGCAAAACTATGGCTACACCTTC
-,TRBV9,TRBJ2-5,-,CASSPGGVQYF,TGTGCCAGCAGTCCTGGCGGGGTCCAGTACTTC
-,TRBV27,TRBJ2-7,TRBD1,CASSEKDGQASYEQYF,TGTGCCAGCAGTGAGAAAGACGGACAGGCCTCCTACGAGCAGTACTTC
-,TRBV9,TRBJ2-3,-,CASSVEGRQRTDTQYF,TGTGCCAGCAGCGTAGAAGGCAGACAGCGCACAGATACGCAGTATTTT
-,TRBV11-3,TRBJ2-5,-,CASNSKAKAGETQYF,TGTGCCAGCAACTCCAAAGCGAAAGCGGGAGAGACCCAGTACTTC
-,TRBV9,TRBJ2-2,-,CASSVSNTGELFF,TGTGCCAGCAGCGTATCGAACACCGGGGAGCTGTTTTTT
-,TRBV5-1,TRBJ2-3,TRBD2,CASSFQRGLTDTQYF,TGCGCCAGCAGCTTCCAGCGGGGGCTCACAGATACGCAGTATTTT